This T cell receptor beta chain was identified during a study of T cell changes during pregnancy in multiple sclerosis. Profiling relied on immunoSEQ multiplex PCR, and the TCRdb table lists in-frame clones only, not all of them. The sample records about 16,000 clones, around 97% being singletons. The CDR3 has 17 residues. With 3 bases clipped from V and 4 bases from J, the junction kept 5 bases outside the gene matches. Germline values: CDR1 SGHRS, CDR2 YFSETQ. This sequence originates from a female donor with multiple sclerosis, enrolled in a pregnancy study. The chain uses TRBV5-1 and TRBJ2-1; 15 bases are a match to TRBD2. The source was peripheral blood, collected in the third trimester of pregnancy. The DNA of the CDR3 is TGCGCCAGCAGCTCGGGACTAGCGGGAGGAGGGTACAATGAGCAGTTCTTC. Translation: CASSSGLAGGGYNEQFF. Variable domain in full (rest from reference TRBV5-1 and TRBJ2-1): KAGVTQTPRYLIKTRGQQVTLSCSPISGHRSVSWYQQTPGQGLQFLFEYFSETQRNKGNFPGRFSGRQFSNSRSEMNVSTLELGDSALYLCASSSGLAGGGYNEQFFGPGTRLTVL.